Following are 6 T cell receptor beta chains from one sample sequenced in a study of regulatory T cells in long-lasting Graves disease. The time point denotes: newly diagnosed GD, antithyroid drugs for less than 3 months. With RNA extracted from PBMCs as input, the TCR library was made. The TCR beta library used iRepertoire HTBI primers with Arm-PCR amplification of CDR3. TCRdb processed the multiplex PCR reads anew with MiXCR; each CDR3 protein has one entry. Of approximately 350,000 distinct CDR3 sequences listed, roughly 16% are singletons. The data were also submitted as part of a second study, on T cells in Graves' hyperthyroidism and ophthalmopathy.

Source: peripheral blood mononuclear cells (PBMCs), taken at new diagnosis, from a patient treated with antithyroid drugs. The receptors were gathered from a woman between 18 and 30 years old with Graves disease.

This clonotype was seen many times. CDR3 DNA: TGCAGTGCTAGGGATGGGGCGGGAGTGGGGAATGAGCAGTTCTTC. This sequence encodes CSARDGAGVGNEQFF. The V and J genes are TRBV20-1 and TRBJ2-1, with TRBD2 matching over 7 bases. J gave up 7 bases and V 3 bases, and 12 bases lay outside the gene matches. Germline values: CDR1 DFQATT, CDR2 SNEGSKA (reference sequence). The CDR3 sequence is 15 residues long.

In its sample, this clonotype was seen many times. V usage is TRBV7-2 and J usage is TRBJ1-1; the match to TRBD1 covers 7 bases. The J segment lost 7 bases and the V segment lost 3 bases, leaving 5 bases of the junction unmatched. Germline V CDR1 and CDR2: SGHTA, FQGNSA. The CDR3 extends over 13 amino acids. DNA for the CDR3: TGTGCCAGCAGCTTCCACCGGGACAGTGAAGCTTTCTTT. It is translated as CASSFHRDSEAFF.

As to this clonotype: A read error may account for a junction end that differs from germline. The J gene is TRBJ1-1, the V gene TRBV5-1; maybe TRBD1 (6 bases). This CDR3 is built from 13 residues. In germline, CDR1 is SGHRS, CDR2 YFSETQ. CDR3 in amino acids: CANSPETGFKAFF. CDR3 nucleotides: TGCGCCAACAGCCCAGAGACAGGTTTCAAAGCTTTCTTT.

This clonotype was found many times. The chain links TRBV2 to TRBJ2-7, with 10 positions matching TRBD1. CDR3 length: 14 residues. The V and J ends lost 6 bases and 9 bases, in that order; junction bases with no gene match: 11. Looked up from germline, CDR1 is SNHLY and CDR2 is FYNNEI. CDR3 sequence: CASSLTGGAPWQYF. CDR3 nucleotide sequence: TGTGCCAGCAGCCTGACAGGGGGCGCCCCCTGGCAGTACTTC.

This clonotype was picked up one time. The chain joins TRBV3-1 to TRBJ2-7; the match to TRBD2 covers 9 bases. With 2 bases clipped from V and 10 bases from J, the junction kept 18 bases outside the gene matches. Germline CDR1 is LGHDT and CDR2 is YNNKEL (reference sequence). CDR3 size: 17 residues. CDR3 amino acids: CASSQPGARREGRRQYF. CDR3 bases: TGTGCCAGCAGCCAACCAGGGGCACGGCGGGAGGGCCGCAGACAGTACTTC.

This clonotype was observed at least ten times. The chain recombines TRBV6-5 with TRBJ2-7; TRBD1 might be the D (6 bases). The germline V and J ends were trimmed by 2 bases and 3 bases, with 17 bases remaining between them. Germline-derived CDR1 and CDR2 are MNHEY and SVGAGI. This CDR3 has 16 residues. The CDR3 nucleotides are TGTGCCAGCAGTTACACGACGACAGGAGAATACTACGAGCAGTACTTC. Its protein is CASSYTTTGEYYEQYF.